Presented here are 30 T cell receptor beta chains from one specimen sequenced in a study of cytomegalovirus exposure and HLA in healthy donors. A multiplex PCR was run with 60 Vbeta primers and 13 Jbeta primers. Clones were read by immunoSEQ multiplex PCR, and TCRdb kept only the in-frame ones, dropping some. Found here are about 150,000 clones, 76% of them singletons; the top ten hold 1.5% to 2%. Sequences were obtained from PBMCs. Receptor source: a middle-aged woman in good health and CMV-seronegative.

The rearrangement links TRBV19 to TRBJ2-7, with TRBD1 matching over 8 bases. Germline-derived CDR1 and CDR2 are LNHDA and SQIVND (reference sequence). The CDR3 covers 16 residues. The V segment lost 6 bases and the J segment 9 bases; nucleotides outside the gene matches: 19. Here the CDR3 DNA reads TGTGCCAGTAGCGCGCGACCGGGACAGGACATGCTGGGGCAGTACTTC. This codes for CASSARPGQDMLGQYF.

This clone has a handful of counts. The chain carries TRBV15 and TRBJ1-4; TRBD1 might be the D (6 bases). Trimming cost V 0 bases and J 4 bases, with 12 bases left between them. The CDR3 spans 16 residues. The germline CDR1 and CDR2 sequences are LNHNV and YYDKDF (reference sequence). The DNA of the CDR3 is TGTGCCACCAGCAGAGATCGGGGGGGCATTAATGAAAAACTGTTTTTT. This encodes CATSRDRGGINEKLFF.

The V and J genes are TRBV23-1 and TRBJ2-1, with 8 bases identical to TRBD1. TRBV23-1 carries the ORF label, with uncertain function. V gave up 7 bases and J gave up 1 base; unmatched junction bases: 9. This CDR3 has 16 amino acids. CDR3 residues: CASNPDRGGSYNEQFF. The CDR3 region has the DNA TGCGCCAGCAACCCCGACAGGGGTGGGTCCTACAATGAGCAGTTCTTC.

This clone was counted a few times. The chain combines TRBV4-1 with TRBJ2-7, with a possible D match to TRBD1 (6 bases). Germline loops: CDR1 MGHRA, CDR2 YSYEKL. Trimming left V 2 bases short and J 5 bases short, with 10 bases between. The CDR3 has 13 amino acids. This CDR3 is CASSQLGAHEQYF. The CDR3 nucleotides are TGCGCCAGCAGCCAACTGGGGGCCCACGAGCAGTACTTC.

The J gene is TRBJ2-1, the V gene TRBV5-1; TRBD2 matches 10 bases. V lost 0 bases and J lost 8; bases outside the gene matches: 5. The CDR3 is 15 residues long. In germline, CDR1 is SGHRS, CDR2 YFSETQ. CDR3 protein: CASSLVSSGSDEQFF. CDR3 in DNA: TGCGCCAGCAGCTTGGTGTCTAGCGGGAGTGATGAGCAGTTCTTC. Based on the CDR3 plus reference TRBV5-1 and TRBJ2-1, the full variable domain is KAGVTQTPRYLIKTRGQQVTLSCSPISGHRSVSWYQQTPGQGLQFLFEYFSETQRNKGNFPGRFSGRQFSNSRSEMNVSTLELGDSALYLCASSLVSSGSDEQFFGPGTRLTVL.

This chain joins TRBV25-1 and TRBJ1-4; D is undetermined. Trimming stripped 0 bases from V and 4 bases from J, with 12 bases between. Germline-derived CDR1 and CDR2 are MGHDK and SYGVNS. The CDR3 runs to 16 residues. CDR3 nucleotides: TGTGCCAGCAGTGAATACGGGAACTTATTTAATGAAAAACTGTTTTTT. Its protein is CASSEYGNLFNEKLFF.

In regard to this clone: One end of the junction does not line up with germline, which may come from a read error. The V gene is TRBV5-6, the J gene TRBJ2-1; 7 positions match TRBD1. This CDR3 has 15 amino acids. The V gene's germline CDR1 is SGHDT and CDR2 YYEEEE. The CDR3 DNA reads TGTGCCAGCAGTCGCGACAGGGTGGCCTACAATGAGCGGTTCTTC. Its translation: CASSRDRVAYNERFF.

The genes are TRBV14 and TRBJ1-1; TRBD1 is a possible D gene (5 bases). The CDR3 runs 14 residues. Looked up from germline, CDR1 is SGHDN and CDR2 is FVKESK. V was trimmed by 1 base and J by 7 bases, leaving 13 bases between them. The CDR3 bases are TGTGCCAGCAGCCAAGTTTCCAGGGAGGGTGAAGCTTTCTTT. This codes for CASSQVSREGEAFF.

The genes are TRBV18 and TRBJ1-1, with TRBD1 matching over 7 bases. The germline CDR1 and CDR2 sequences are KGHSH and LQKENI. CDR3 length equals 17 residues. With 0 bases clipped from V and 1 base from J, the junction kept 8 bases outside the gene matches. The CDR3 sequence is CASSPPRAGGRNTEAFF. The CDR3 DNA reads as TGTGCCAGCTCACCACCGAGGGCAGGGGGGAGGAACACTGAAGCTTTCTTT. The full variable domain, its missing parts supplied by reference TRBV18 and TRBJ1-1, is NAGVMQNPRHLVRRRGQEARLRCSPMKGHSHVYWYRQLPEEGLKFMVYLQKENIIDESGMPKERFSAEFPKEGPSILRIQQVVRGDSAAYFCASSPPRAGGRNTEAFFGQGTRLTVV.

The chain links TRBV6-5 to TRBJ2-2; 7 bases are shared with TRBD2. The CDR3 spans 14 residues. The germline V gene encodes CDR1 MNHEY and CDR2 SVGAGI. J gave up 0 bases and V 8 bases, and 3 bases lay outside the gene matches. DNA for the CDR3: TGTGCCAGCCGCCGGGGGGCGAACACCGGGGAGCTGTTTTTT. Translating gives CASRRGANTGELFF.

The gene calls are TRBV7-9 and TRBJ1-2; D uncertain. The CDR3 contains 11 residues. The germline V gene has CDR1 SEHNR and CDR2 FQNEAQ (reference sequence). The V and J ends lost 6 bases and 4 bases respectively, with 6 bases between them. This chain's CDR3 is CASRAGYGYTF. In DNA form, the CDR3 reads TGTGCCAGCAGAGCTGGCTATGGCTACACCTTC.

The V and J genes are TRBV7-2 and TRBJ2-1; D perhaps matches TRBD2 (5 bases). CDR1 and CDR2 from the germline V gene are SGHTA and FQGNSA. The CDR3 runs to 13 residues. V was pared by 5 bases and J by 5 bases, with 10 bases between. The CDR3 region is CASSIGLNNEQFF. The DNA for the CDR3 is TGTGCCAGCAGCATCGGACTTAACAATGAGCAGTTCTTC.

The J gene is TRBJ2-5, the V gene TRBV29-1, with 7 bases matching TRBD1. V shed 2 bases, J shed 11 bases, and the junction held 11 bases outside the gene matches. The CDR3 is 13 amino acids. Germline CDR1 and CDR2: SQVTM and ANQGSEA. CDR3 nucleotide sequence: TGCAGCGTTGAATTGCAGGGGGAAATTGGGCAGTACTTC. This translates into CSVELQGEIGQYF.

CDR3 protein: CASSQAPRDRGKNIQYF. In DNA, the CDR3 is TGTGCCAGCAGCCAAGCTCCCCGGGACAGGGGCAAAAACATTCAGTACTTC. V and J are TRBV4-2 and TRBJ2-4, with TRBD1 identical over 10 bases. Germline loops: CDR1 LGHNA, CDR2 YNFKEQ. Germline trimming cut 1 base from V and 3 bases from J; bases unmatched to any gene: 6. The CDR3 runs 17 residues.

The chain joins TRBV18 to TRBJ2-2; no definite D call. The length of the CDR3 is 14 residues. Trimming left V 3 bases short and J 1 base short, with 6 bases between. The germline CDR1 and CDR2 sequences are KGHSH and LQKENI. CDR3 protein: CASSPPVNTGELFF. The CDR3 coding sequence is TGTGCCAGCTCACCGCCGGTGAACACCGGGGAGCTGTTTTTT.

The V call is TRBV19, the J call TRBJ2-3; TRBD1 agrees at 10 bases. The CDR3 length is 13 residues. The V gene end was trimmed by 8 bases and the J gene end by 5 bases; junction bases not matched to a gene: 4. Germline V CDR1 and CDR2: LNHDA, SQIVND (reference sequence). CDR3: CASGDRGGDTQYF. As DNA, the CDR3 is TGTGCCAGTGGGGACAGGGGCGGAGATACGCAGTATTTT.

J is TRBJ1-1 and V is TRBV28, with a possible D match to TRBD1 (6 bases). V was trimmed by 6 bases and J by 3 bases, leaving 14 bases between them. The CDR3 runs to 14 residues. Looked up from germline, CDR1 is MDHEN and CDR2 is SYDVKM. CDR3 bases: TGTGCCAGCAGCCTCGCGGGGGCCCACACTGAAGCTTTCTTT. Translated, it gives CASSLAGAHTEAFF.

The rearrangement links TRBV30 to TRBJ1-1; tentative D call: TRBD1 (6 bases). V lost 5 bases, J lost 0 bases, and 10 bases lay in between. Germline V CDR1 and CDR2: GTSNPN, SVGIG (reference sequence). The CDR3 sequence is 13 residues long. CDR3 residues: CAWQQGLNTEAFF. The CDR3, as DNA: TGTGCCTGGCAACAGGGTTTGAACACTGAAGCTTTCTTT.

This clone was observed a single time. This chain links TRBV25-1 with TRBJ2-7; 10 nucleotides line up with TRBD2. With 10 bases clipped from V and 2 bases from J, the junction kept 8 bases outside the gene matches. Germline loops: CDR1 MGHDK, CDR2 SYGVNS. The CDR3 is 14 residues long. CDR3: CATKTSGSTYEQYF. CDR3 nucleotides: TGTGCCACCAAGACTAGCGGGTCGACCTACGAGCAGTACTTC.

The CDR3 region is CAWSTRWAEAFF. For the CDR3, the DNA is TGTGCCTGGAGTACGAGGTGGGCTGAAGCTTTCTTT. The chain uses TRBV30 and TRBJ1-1, with no clear D. Looked up from germline, CDR1 is GTSNPN and CDR2 is SVGIG (reference sequence). CDR3 length: 12 residues. V lost 2 bases to trimming and J lost 6 bases, with 10 bases between them.

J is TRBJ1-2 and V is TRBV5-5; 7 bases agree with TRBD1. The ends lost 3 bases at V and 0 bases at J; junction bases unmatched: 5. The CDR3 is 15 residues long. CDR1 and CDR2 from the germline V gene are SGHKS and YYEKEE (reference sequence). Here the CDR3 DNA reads TGTGCCAGCAGCTCTCTCGGACAGGCTAACTATGGCTACACCTTC. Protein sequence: CASSSLGQANYGYTF.

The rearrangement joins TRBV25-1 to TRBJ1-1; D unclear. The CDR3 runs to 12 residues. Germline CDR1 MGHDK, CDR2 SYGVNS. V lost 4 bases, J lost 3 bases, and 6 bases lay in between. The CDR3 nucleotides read TGTGCCAGCAGTGGGACTTACACTGAAGCTTTCTTT. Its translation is CASSGTYTEAFF.

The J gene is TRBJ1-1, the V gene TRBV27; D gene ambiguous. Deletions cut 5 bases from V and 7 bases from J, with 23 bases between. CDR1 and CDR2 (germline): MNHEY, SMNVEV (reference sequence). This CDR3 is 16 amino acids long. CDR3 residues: CASSPVPQPTLFEAFF. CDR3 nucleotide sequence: TGTGCCAGCAGTCCAGTTCCGCAGCCGACACTCTTTGAAGCTTTCTTT.

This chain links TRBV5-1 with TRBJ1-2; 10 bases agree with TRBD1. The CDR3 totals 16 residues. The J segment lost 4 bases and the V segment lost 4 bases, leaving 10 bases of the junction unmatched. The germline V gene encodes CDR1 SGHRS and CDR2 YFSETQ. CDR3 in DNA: TGCGCCAGCAGCCCCGGGGGGACAGGGGATTCCTATGGCTACACCTTC. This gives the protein CASSPGGTGDSYGYTF.

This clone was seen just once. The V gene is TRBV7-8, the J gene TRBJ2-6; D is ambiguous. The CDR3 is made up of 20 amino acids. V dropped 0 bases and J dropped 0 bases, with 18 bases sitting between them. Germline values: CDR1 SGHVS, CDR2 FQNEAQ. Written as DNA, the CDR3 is TGTGCCAGCAGCTTAGCCGAGCGTAAAGTTCTAAACTCTGGGGCCAACGTCCTGACTTTC. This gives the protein CASSLAERKVLNSGANVLTF.

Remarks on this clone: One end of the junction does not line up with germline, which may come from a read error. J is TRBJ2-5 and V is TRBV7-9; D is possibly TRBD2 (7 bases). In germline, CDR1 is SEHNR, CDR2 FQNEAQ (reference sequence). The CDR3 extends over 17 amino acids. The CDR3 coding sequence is TGTTCCAGCAGCTTCACAGGGAGGGTACCAACCCAAGAGACCCAGTACTTC. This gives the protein CSSSFTGRVPTQETQYF.

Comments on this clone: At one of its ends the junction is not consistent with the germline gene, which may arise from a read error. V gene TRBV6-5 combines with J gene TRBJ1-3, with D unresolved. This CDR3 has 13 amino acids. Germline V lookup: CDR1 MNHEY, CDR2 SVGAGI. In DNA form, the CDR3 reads TGTGCCAGCAGTTACTCGGCAGGAAGCACCATATATTTT. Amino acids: CASSYSAGSTIYF.

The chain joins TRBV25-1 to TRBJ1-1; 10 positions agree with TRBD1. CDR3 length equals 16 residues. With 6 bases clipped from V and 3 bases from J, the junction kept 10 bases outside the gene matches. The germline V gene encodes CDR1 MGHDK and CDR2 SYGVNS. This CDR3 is CASSPGQGRVDTEAFF. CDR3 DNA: TGTGCCAGCAGCCCGGGACAGGGGAGAGTGGACACTGAAGCTTTCTTT. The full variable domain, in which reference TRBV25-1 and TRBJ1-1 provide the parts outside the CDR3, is EADIYQTPRYLVIGTGKKITLECSQTMGHDKMYWYQQDPGMELHLIHYSYGVNSTEKGDLSSESTVSRIRTEHFPLTLESARPSHTSQYLCASSPGQGRVDTEAFFGQGTRLTVV.

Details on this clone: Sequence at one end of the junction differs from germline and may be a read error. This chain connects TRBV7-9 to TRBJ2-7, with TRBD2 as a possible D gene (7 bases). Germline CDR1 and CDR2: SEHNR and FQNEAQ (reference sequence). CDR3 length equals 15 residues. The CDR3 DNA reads TGTTCCAGCAGCTTATGGGGGGGCCCAAAATACGAGCAGTACTTC. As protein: CSSSLWGGPKYEQYF.

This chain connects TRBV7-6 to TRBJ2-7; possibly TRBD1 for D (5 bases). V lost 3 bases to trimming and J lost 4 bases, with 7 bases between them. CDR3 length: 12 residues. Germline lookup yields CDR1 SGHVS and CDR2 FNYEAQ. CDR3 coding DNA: TGTGCCAGCAGCTTTTCAGGGTACGAGCAGTACTTC. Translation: CASSFSGYEQYF. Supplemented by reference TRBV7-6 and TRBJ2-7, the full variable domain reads GAGVSQSPRYKVTKRGQDVALRCDPISGHVSLYWYRQALGQGPEFLTYFNYEAQQDKSGLPNDRFSAERPEGSISTLTIQRTEQRDSAMYRCASSFSGYEQYFGPGTRLTVT.